The rows below give T cell receptor beta chains drawn from one sample of a study of memory CD8 T cells in hepatitis C reinfection. This table comes from immunoSEQ multiplex PCR, and its TCRdb copy is limited to in-frame clones, with some not included. This sample has roughly 43,000 clones, with around nine tenths found just once. Sequences were obtained from naive CD8+ T cells sorted from blood. The receptors stem from a man aged 18 to 29 with hepatitis C virus infection. Each CDR3 is given with its conserved first and last residue. A D gene is named only where the DNA matches it firmly. Size is omitted from some rows. Given values are once, few, many or a class for expanded clones.

clone size	V gene	J gene	D gene	CDR3 DNA	CDR3 protein
NA	TRBV10-1	TRBJ2-3	TRBD2	TGCGCCAGCAGTGAGTCGATATGGAGCGGGGGGGCTGGAGATACGCAGTATTTT	CASSESIWSGGAGDTQYF
NA	TRBV9	TRBJ2-1	NA	TGTGCCAGCAGCCCACCCGGGGGACCGACCAATGAGCAGTTCTTC	CASSPPGGPTNEQFF
NA	TRBV4-1	TRBJ2-7	NA	TGCGCCAGCAGCCAAGGAACAGGACCCTACGAGCAGTACTTC	CASSQGTGPYEQYF
NA	TRBV5-4	TRBJ2-1	NA	TGTGCCAGCAGCTTGTCAGGTAGTGAGCAGTTCTTC	CASSLSGSEQFF
NA	TRBV28	TRBJ2-7	NA	TGTGCCAGCAGTCGCGCCCCGCGAATGGCTAGCGCCTACGAGCAGTACTTC	CASSRAPRMASAYEQYF
once	TRBV9	TRBJ2-5	TRBD2	TGTGCCAGCAGCGGGACTAGCGCCCAAGAGACCCAGTACTTC	CASSGTSAQETQYF
medium-sized	TRBV5-1	TRBJ2-3	NA	TGCGCCAGCAGCTCGCACGGTTGGTCGCTACTAGAAGGGAGCACAGATACGCAGTATTTT	CASSSHGWSLLEGSTDTQYF
NA	TRBV10-1	TRBJ2-2	NA	TGCGCCAGCAGTGAGTCGGGGACACTCGCGAACACCGGGGAGCTGTTTTTT	CASSESGTLANTGELFF
once	TRBV5-1	TRBJ2-1	NA	TGCGCCAGCAGCCCCGCGGAGAATGAGCAGTTCTTC	CASSPAENEQFF
NA	TRBV7-2	TRBJ2-5	TRBD2	TGTGCCAGCAGCTCCCCCCCTTGGGGTAGCGGGGGGGCTGAGACCCAGTACTTC	CASSSPPWGSGGAETQYF
NA	TRBV6-6	TRBJ1-1	NA	TGTGCCAGCAGTTTCCCAGGGCTTGGGAAAGCTTTCTTT	CASSFPGLGKAFF
NA	TRBV4-3	TRBJ2-5	TRBD2	TGCGCCAGCAGCCAAGACTTTTCGGCGGGGGGGTACCAAGAGACCCAGTACTTC	CASSQDFSAGGYQETQYF
NA	TRBV11-2	TRBJ2-6	NA	TGTGCCAGCAGCTTAGATATTTTTGAGGGTAGCTCTGGGGCCAACGTCCTGACTTTC	CASSLDIFEGSSGANVLTF
NA	TRBV7-8	TRBJ2-3	TRBD2	TGTGCCAGCAGCTCCTCTGGACTAGCGGGAGAGGAAGGCGCAGATACGCAGTATTTT	CASSSSGLAGEEGADTQYF
once	TRBV4-3	TRBJ2-5	TRBD2	TGCGCCAGCAGCCGGGGACTAGCGGGGGCCCACCAAGAGACCCAGTACTTC	CASSRGLAGAHQETQYF
once	TRBV5-4	TRBJ2-5	TRBD2	TGTGCCAGCAGCCAAGGACTAGCGTGGAGAGAGACCCAGTACTTC	CASSQGLAWRETQYF
once	TRBV23-1	TRBJ1-2	NA	TGCGCCAGCAGTCGCTTGGACAGATCACCCCGGGGCTATGGCTACACCTTC	CASSRLDRSPRGYGYTF
NA	TRBV6-5	TRBJ1-2	NA	TGTGCCACTAAGCAGGAGGCGTCTGAGGAGTATGGCTACACCTTC	CATKQEASEEYGYTF
NA	TRBV7-9	TRBJ2-7	NA	TGTGCCAGCAGCTTAGTTATCGGACAGTTAATCTACGAGCAGTACTTC	CASSLVIGQLIYEQYF
NA	TRBV9	TRBJ2-1	NA	TGTGCCAGCAGCGTAGTAGGGGAACAGGGTGAGCAGTTCTTC	CASSVVGEQGEQFF
NA	TRBV13	TRBJ1-1	NA	TGTGCCAGCAGCTTAAGGGACTTGAACACTGAAGCTTTCTTT	CASSLRDLNTEAFF
NA	TRBV6-5	TRBJ1-1	NA	TGTGCCAGCAGTTACTCGAGCGGGCTCGGGAACACTGAAGCTTTCTTT	CASSYSSGLGNTEAFF
NA	TRBV19	TRBJ1-1	TRBD1	TGTGCCAGTAGCAAGACAGGGGGATACACTGAAGCTTTCTTT	CASSKTGGYTEAFF
once	TRBV7-5	TRBJ2-5	NA	TGTGCCAGAAGCTTAGGCGGGACAGGGGTGGAGGAGACCCAGTACTTC	CARSLGGTGVEETQYF
NA	TRBV6-5	TRBJ1-2	TRBD1	TGTGCCAGCAGTGAGACAGGGTCCTATGGCTACACCTTC	CASSETGSYGYTF
NA	TRBV7-3	TRBJ2-2	NA	TGTGCCAGCGGAGAGTACACCGGGGAGCTGTTTTTT	CASGEYTGELFF
NA	TRBV11-2	TRBJ2-7	TRBD1	TGTGCCAGCAGTTGGGACAGTAACTACGAGCAGTACTTC	CASSWDSNYEQYF
NA	TRBV19	TRBJ1-1	NA	TGTGCCAGTATGGTCAGTTTGAACACTGAAGCTTTCTTT	CASMVSLNTEAFF
NA	TRBV19	TRBJ1-1	NA	TGTGCCAGTAGCCTCCAGGGGACTGAAGCTTTCTTT	CASSLQGTEAFF
NA	TRBV29-1	TRBJ1-2	NA	TGCAGCGTTGAAGGGGGCCAGGACTATGGCTACACCTTC	CSVEGGQDYGYTF
NA	TRBV18	TRBJ1-1	TRBD1	TGTGCCAGCTCTACGGGACAGGGGGCGTACACTGAAGCTTTCTTT	CASSTGQGAYTEAFF
NA	TRBV11-2	TRBJ2-5	NA	TGTGCCAGCAGCGCCGCGGGGGCGCCGGGGTCCAGTTATCAAGAGACCCAGTACTTC	CASSAAGAPGSSYQETQYF
NA	TRBV28	TRBJ1-6	NA	TGTGCCAGCAGTTTACGCGGGTTCAATTCACCCCTCCACTTT	CASSLRGFNSPLHF
NA	TRBV7-9	TRBJ2-5	NA	TGTGCCAGCAGCCACAGGATTCAAGAAGAGACCCAGTACTTC	CASSHRIQEETQYF
NA	TRBV11-2	TRBJ2-5	TRBD1	TGTGCCAGCAGCTTACAGGGGGAGCAGTACTTC	CASSLQGEQYF
NA	TRBV23-1	TRBJ2-2	NA	TGCGCCAGCAGTCAGCCGGGCTCCGGAGGGACCGGGGAGCTGTTTTTT	CASSQPGSGGTGELFF
NA	TRBV11-2	TRBJ2-5	NA	TGTGCCAGCAGCTTAGGGCTGGAGGACCAAGAGACCCAGTACTTC	CASSLGLEDQETQYF
NA	TRBV7-6	TRBJ1-4	TRBD1	TGTGCCAGCAGCCCACAGGGGGCGAATAATGAAAAACTGTTTTTT	CASSPQGANNEKLFF
NA	TRBV7-9	TRBJ2-5	NA	TGTGCCAGCAGCTTAATAGCTGAAGAGACCCAGTACTTC	CASSLIAEETQYF
NA	TRBV28	TRBJ2-2	NA	TGTGCCAGCAGTTTGGAGGGGGGGGAGCTGTTTTTT	CASSLEGGELFF
NA	TRBV9	TRBJ2-5	TRBD1	TGTGCCAGCAGCGCCTCAGGGGGCCCTAGGGAGCAGTACTTC	CASSASGGPREQYF